Shown below are 11 T cell receptor beta chains from a single sample sequenced in a study of neurological immune-mediated disorders (dated by TCRdb to 2018 to 2020). The library was generated by 5' RACE. TCRdb shows the sequencer as Illumina HiSeq 2500. Starting from the raw public reads, TCRdb applied fastp trimming at Q25, assembled clones with MiXCR and retained in-frame beta chains. Rows are unified per CDR3 protein, each entry keeping the most common DNA and genes. The sample table lists tens of thousands of distinct CDR3 sequences, around 2.5% of them with a count of one. Of the sample, approximately 2.3% is held by the ten largest clones. Sequences were obtained from PBMCs. Source of these receptors: a man in his fifties or sixties with multiple sclerosis.

There are many counts of this clonotype. This chain links TRBV7-9 with TRBJ1-3, with D unresolved. Germline CDR1 SEHNR, CDR2 FQNEAQ (reference sequence). V gave up 10 bases and J gave up 2 bases, with 12 bases separating them. The CDR3 is 13 residues long. The CDR3 loop reads CATIRVAGNTIYF. CDR3 DNA: TGTGCCACCATAAGAGTTGCTGGAAACACCATATATTTT.

This clonotype was found many times. The chain is built from TRBV20-1 and TRBJ2-5; 15 bases align to TRBD2. Looked up from germline, CDR1 is DFQATT and CDR2 is SNEGSKA (reference sequence). Trimming cost V 3 bases and J 0 bases; bases outside gene matches: 8. The CDR3 length is 18 residues. The CDR3 nucleotides are TGCAGTGCTAGGTCCGGGACTAGCGGGGGGCAGTACCAAGAGACCCAGTACTTC. This encodes CSARSGTSGGQYQETQYF.

This clonotype was seen at least ten times. The V gene is TRBV7-6, the J gene TRBJ1-1; maybe TRBD1 (6 bases). The CDR3 covers 19 residues. Germline assignment: CDR1 SGHVS and CDR2 FNYEAQ. With 4 bases removed from V and 0 bases from J, the gap between germline ends came to 24 bases. CDR3 residues: CASSSSGQNPGGLNTEAFF. The CDR3 DNA is TGTGCCAGCAGCTCATCGGGACAAAATCCCGGTGGGTTGAACACTGAAGCTTTCTTT.

This clonotype appeared many times. The chain carries TRBV7-3 and TRBJ2-3; the match to TRBD1 covers 9 bases. Unmatched junction bases numbered 1, after V lost 4 bases and J lost 5 bases. This CDR3 is built from 13 residues. Germline V gene sequence: CDR1 SGHTA, CDR2 FQGTGA. The CDR3 spells CASSSDRGDTQYF. CDR3 coding DNA: TGTGCCAGCAGCTCGGACAGGGGAGATACGCAGTATTTT.

This clonotype was seen repeatedly, ten times or more. Sequence at one end of the junction differs from germline and may be a read error. The chain carries TRBV7-2 and TRBJ1-5; the D gene is possibly TRBD1 (5 bases). Germline lookup yields CDR1 SGHTA and CDR2 FQGNSA. The CDR3 has 14 residues. The CDR3 DNA is TGTGCCAGCAGCTTAGGTCCAGGGAATCAGCCCCAGAATTTT. This translates into CASSLGPGNQPQNF. The full variable domain, rest sourced from reference TRBV7-2 and TRBJ1-5, is GAGVSQSPSNKVTEKGKDVELRCDPISGHTALYWYRQSLGQGLEFLIYFQGNSAPDKSGLPSDRFSAERTGGSVSTLTIQRTQQEDSAVYLCASSLGPGNQPQNFGDGTRLSIL.

At least ten counts were recorded for this clonotype. The V gene is TRBV7-9, the J gene TRBJ2-5, with TRBD2 matching over 8 bases. The V gene's germline CDR1 is SEHNR and CDR2 FQNEAQ (reference sequence). CDR3 length: 14 residues. The V and J ends lost 1 base and 4 bases, in that order; junction bases with no gene match: 2. CDR3 sequence: CASSLGSGGETQYF. The CDR3, as DNA: TGTGCCAGCAGCTTAGGGAGCGGGGGAGAGACCCAGTACTTC. The full variable domain, in which reference TRBV7-9 and TRBJ2-5 provide the parts outside the CDR3, is DTGVSQNPRHKITKRGQNVTFRCDPISEHNRLYWYRQTLGQGPEFLTYFQNEAQLEKSRLLSDRFSAERPKGSFSTLEIQRTEQGDSAMYLCASSLGSGGETQYFGPGTRLLVL.

This clonotype occurred many times. The junction differs from germline at one of its ends, possibly a read error. The chain carries TRBV3-1 and TRBJ1-5; D is uncertain. Germline values: CDR1 LGHDT, CDR2 YNNKEL (reference sequence). This CDR3 has 12 residues. CDR3 DNA: TGTGCCAGCAGCCTAAAGGGTCAGCCCCAGAATTTT. Its protein product is CASSLKGQPQNF.

The table lists this clonotype with many counts. The V call is TRBV25-1, the J call TRBJ1-2, with TRBD1 identical over 9 bases. CDR1 and CDR2 from the germline V gene are MGHDK and SYGVNS. J lost 4 bases, V lost 6 bases, and 6 bases had no gene match. The CDR3 contains 14 residues. The CDR3 here is CASRETGGGYGYTF. In DNA, the CDR3 is TGTGCCAGCAGAGAGACAGGGGGTGGCTATGGCTACACCTTC.

This clonotype was counted many times. The V call is TRBV11-2, the J call TRBJ1-2; D possibly corresponds to TRBD1 (5 bases). Germline V gene lookup returns CDR1 SGHAT and CDR2 FQNNGV. The V and J ends lost 1 base and 8 bases respectively, with 11 bases between them. CDR3 length equals 13 residues. Here the CDR3 DNA reads TGTGCCAGCAGCTTAGCAGGGTCGGAGGGCTACACCTTC. Amino acid sequence: CASSLAGSEGYTF.

This clonotype was counted at least ten times. The chain combines TRBV28 with TRBJ2-3; possibly TRBD1 for D (6 bases). Trimming removed 5 bases from V and 4 bases from J, with 19 bases in between. CDR3 length equals 16 residues. CDR1 is MDHEN and CDR2 is SYDVKM in the germline V gene. CDR3 DNA sequence: TGTGCCAGCAGTCCTCTAACAACAGGGATTGCAGATACGCAGTATTTT. Encoded protein: CASSPLTTGIADTQYF.

This chain links TRBV5-1 with TRBJ2-3; D possibly corresponds to TRBD1 (6 bases). The CDR3 totals 16 residues. Germline CDR1 and CDR2: SGHRS and YFSETQ. Trimming left V 6 bases short and J 11 bases short, with 28 bases between. The CDR3 protein is CASTDPPGQNLYVQYF. CDR3 nucleotide sequence: TGCGCCAGCACCGATCCCCCGGGACAAAACTTATACGTGCAGTATTTT.